The clone carrying this T cell receptor beta chain was picked up many times. Antigen unknown. These data belong to a study of T cells in Graves' hyperthyroidism and ophthalmopathy. Findings of the study overall: Blood also held most thyroid clonotypes expanded beyond 0.001. The model forecast ophthalmopathy, anticipating it by a median approximately 7 months before onset.

V gave up 0 bases and J gave up 0 bases, with 12 bases separating them. Germline V CDR1 and CDR2: DFQATT, SNEGSKA (reference sequence). The CDR3 has 15 residues. Amplification of TCR beta CDR3 regions was performed using RNA transcripts as template. In the first-round RT-PCR of the TCR CDR3, the HTBI primer set was used. TCRdb processed the multiplex PCR reads anew with MiXCR; each CDR3 protein has one entry. The sample contains 250,000 or so distinct CDR3 sequences, roughly 15% of which appear only once. The sample taken for sequencing was blood. This sequence joins TRBV20-1 and TRBJ2-7; D unresolved. This receptor was obtained from a woman in her fifties or sixties with Graves' hyperthyroidism that later progressed to Graves' ophthalmopathy. The CDR3 spells CSARDQSASSYEQYF. DNA for the CDR3: TGCAGTGCTAGAGATCAAAGTGCAAGCTCCTACGAGCAGTACTTC.